This TCR beta chain appears in the sequencing data of a study of human T cells and chemical hapten exposure. Study details: Enrolled patients were predominantly female and had alopecia areata, totalis or universalis.

The length of the CDR3 is 12 residues. Looked up from germline, CDR1 is SNHLY and CDR2 is FYNNEI. Trimming took 8 bases from V and 8 from J, leaving 13 bases between them. Original processing methods: Across samples, TCR counts had a median of about 100,000 and ranged from roughly 23,224 to 690,600. TCRdb fed the RACE reads into MiXCR, producing one record per CDR3 protein. TCRdb assigned the V and J calls; the authors' analysis was not used. The repertoire holds about 69,000 distinct CDR3 sequences, about 9.4% seen once, with approximately 7% in the top ten. Time point specified: patch test 2, 6 weeks after DPC sensitization. As for treatment: therapeutic diphenylcyclopropenone sensitization with weekly scalp DPC.

This TCR was sampled from a woman aged 45-65 years with alopecia areata. Some clones in this sample may be carry-over from other donors' samples. The chain links TRBV2 to TRBJ2-1; no clear D. This specimen was whole blood, taken in connection with sensitization to the hapten diphenylcyclopropenone (DPC). This CDR3 is CASSTQSYEQFF. The CDR3 bases are TGTGCCAGCTCCACCCAAAGCTATGAGCAGTTCTTC.